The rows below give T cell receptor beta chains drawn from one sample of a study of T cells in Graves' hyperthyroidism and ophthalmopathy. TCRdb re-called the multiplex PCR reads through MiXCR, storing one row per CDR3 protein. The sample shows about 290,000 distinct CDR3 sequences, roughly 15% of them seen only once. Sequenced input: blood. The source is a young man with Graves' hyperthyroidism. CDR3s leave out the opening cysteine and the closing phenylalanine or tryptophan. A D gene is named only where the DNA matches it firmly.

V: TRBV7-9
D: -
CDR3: ASSLNRNSPLH

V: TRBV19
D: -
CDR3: ATGPAVNNEQF

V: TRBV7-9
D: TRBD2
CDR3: ASSSDPWLAGGKTGELF

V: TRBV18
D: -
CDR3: ASSPPSRSFNTEAF

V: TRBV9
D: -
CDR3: ASSAADGPGYEQY

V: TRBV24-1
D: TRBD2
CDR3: ATSDYGGGGLAGVKQF

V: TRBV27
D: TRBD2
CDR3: ASRSGLAGGEQY

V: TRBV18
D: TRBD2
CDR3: ASSPPAGGSGNEQF

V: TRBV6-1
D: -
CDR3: ASKSRLENQPQH

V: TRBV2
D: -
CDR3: ASMGEFVQY

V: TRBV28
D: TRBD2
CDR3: ASHAGGGEQF

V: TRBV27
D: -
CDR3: ASSSWAGATNEKLF

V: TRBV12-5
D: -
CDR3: ASGAEGECTDTQY

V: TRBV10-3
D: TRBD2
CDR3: AISAPSGSPLYNEQF

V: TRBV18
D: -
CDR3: ASSPPRTVDNEQF

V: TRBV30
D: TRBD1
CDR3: AWSAGQGSDEQY

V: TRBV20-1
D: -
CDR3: SARVPNTGELF

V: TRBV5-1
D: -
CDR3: ASSFGALGQETQY

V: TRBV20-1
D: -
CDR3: SARDPSRGSGNTIY

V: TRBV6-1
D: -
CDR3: ASSRLGGRITDTQY

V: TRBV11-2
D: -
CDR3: ASSLTDNQPQH

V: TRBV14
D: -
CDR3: ASSPNQPEKQF

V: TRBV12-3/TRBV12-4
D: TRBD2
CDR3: ASSLLAVTDTQY

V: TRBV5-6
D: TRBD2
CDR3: ASSTGGQNEQF

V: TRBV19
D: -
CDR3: ASAASETQY

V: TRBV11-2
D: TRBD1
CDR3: ASTRDRGNEQF

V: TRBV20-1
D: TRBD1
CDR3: SAEGDRDGEQY

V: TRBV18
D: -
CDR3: ASSPFHRAGNQPQH

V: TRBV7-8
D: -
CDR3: ASSSSTDTQY

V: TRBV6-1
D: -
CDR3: ASSVVRTGELF

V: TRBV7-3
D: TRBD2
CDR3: ASSLSGTSGVNEQF

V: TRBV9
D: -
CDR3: ASSEDPLYTDTQY

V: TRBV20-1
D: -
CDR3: SASPRASQPQH

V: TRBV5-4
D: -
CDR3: ATQVGLRGETQY

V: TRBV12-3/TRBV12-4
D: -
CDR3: ASSPPGLRYNEQF

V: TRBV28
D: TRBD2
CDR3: ASSFGTSPWTLVVSYNEQF

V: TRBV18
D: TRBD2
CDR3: ATRGLAGENTQY

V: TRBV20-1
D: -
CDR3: SARDIRGQSGYT

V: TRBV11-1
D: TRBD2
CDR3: ASSTLAGREETQY

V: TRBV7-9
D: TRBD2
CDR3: ASSLTSGRHEQY

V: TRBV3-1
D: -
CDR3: ASRYLAMEETQY

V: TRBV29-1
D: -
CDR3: SVETQRPSSYNEQF

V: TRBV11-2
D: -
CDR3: ASSHRWGTRGGYT

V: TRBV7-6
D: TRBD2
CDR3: ASSRPNAGGRSDTQY

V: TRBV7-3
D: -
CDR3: ASSWAGDNEQF

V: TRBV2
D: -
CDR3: ASSVRSTDTQY